This T cell receptor beta chain was observed in a study of tumor and adjacent non-tumor tissue in lung cancer. Whole-study context: Some 3.9 million productive TCRbeta reads were obtained per sample on average. Study-wide findings and caveats: Top 100 clones took a larger repertoire share in normal lung. Tumor tissue had significantly higher TCR diversity than normal lung.

Three rounds of nested PCR, following a modified ARM-PCR protocol, produced the TCRbeta library. One entry per CDR3 protein results from TCRdb running MiXCR on the multiplex PCR reads. The repertoire consists of 110,000 or so distinct CDR3 sequences, with 50% to 70% occurring once and the leading ten covering around 20%. The CDR3 runs to 15 residues. In the case of this clonotype: The target antigen is unknown. At one boundary the junction diverges from the germline segment, which might be a read error.

RNA was extracted from bulk tissue without any cell sorting. The normal lung tissue was taken more than 3 cm from the tumor edge. Chemotherapy-naive patients with new lung cancer underwent thoracic surgery in China, August–late 2014. This sequence joins TRBV12-3 or TRBV12-4 and TRBJ1-1; D is perhaps TRBD1 (5 bases). Material: distant non-tumor lung tissue. The sequence derives from a man aged 55-75 years with non-small cell lung cancer. The DNA for the CDR3 is TGTGCCAGCAGTCCAATAGGACATGTCAGTCATGAAGCTGTCTTT. It is translated as CASSPIGHVSHEAVF.